The 2 T cell receptor beta chains in this list originate from one sample, sequenced in a study of shared clonotypes between healthy human individuals. Method: immunoSEQ multiplex PCR; TCRdb's copy keeps in-frame clones and lacks some. The sample lists roughly 1,000,000 clones, 75% to 80% occurring once. The sequencing sample was made of memory CD4+ T cells from PBMCs. As to subset: CD45RA-negative fraction. The receptors originated from a man aged 18-30 years in good health. Some clones in this sample may be carry-over from other donors' samples.

Points on this clone: This sequence may be a read error, since a much larger clone differs from it by one base. The chain's CDR3 is CASSLTGYYGYTF. CDR3 DNA sequence: TGTGCCAGCAGTTTAACAGGGTACTATGGCTACACCTTC. The rearrangement uses TRBV28 and TRBJ1-2; D is possibly TRBD1 (6 bases). Germline V gene sequence: CDR1 MDHEN, CDR2 SYDVKM. Deletions cut 2 bases from V and 3 bases from J, with 7 bases between. This CDR3 is 13 amino acids long.

On this clone: Other nucleotide sequences in the sample specify the same CDR3. The V call is TRBV29-1, the J call TRBJ1-1; tentatively, D is TRBD1 (5 bases). CDR3 length equals 13 residues. The germline V gene encodes CDR1 SQVTM and CDR2 ANQGSEA. V dropped 1 base and J dropped 4 bases, with 10 bases sitting between them. The CDR3: CSVEGGGGTEAFF. The CDR3 DNA sequence: TGCAGCGTTGAAGGGGGGGGAGGCACTGAAGCTTTCTTT.